This T cell receptor beta chain is from a study of blood T cell repertoires in COVID-19. Study-level background: T cells, B-cell-depleted T cells, or PBMCs provided the cDNA or gDNA that served as material.

V was clipped by 5 bases and J by 8 bases, with 8 bases between them. The germline V gene has CDR1 SGDLS and CDR2 YYNGEE. This CDR3 contains 11 residues. The table came from immunoSEQ multiplex PCR; TCRdb's copy has only in-frame clones and leaves some out. Found here are 150,000 to 200,000 clones, more than 60% of them singletons; the top ten hold 13%. Sequenced: peripheral blood. The sequence was collected from a man aged 50-60 years who had recovered from COVID-19. The rearrangement joins TRBV9 to TRBJ2-1; no clear D gene. In DNA, the CDR3 is TGTGCCAGCAGGTCGGGTCATGAGCAGTTCTTC. Its protein is CASRSGHEQFF. The full variable domain, with the rest looked up from reference TRBV9 and TRBJ2-1, is DSGVTQTPKHLITATGQRVTLRCSPRSGDLSVYWYQQSLDQGLQFLIQYYNGEERAKGNILERFSAQQFPDLHSELNLSSLELGDSALYFCASRSGHEQFFGPGTRLTVL.